This is a list of T cell receptor beta chains from one sample in a study of cytomegalovirus exposure and HLA in healthy donors. Some clones are missing from TCRdb's copy, which holds only in-frame ones; the method was immunoSEQ multiplex PCR. The sample consists of some 200,000 clones, under 80% of them appearing once. Sequencing was performed on PBMCs. The source of these receptors is a man aged 40-55 years in good health and CMV-seronegative. CDR3s include the opening cysteine and the closing phenylalanine or tryptophan. The order of the fields is V gene, J gene, CDR3 protein.

V gene: TRBV7-2
J gene: TRBJ2-7
CDR3 protein: CASSLVAGVYEQYF

V gene: TRBV4-1
J gene: TRBJ2-1
CDR3 protein: CASSQDRGSSGADNEQFF

V gene: TRBV12-2
J gene: TRBJ1-4
CDR3 protein: CASRFGTADSEKLFF

V gene: TRBV6-9
J gene: TRBJ1-4
CDR3 protein: CASSYDWGRVNEKLFF

V gene: TRBV28
J gene: TRBJ1-5
CDR3 protein: CASSSPSTGVSNQPQHF

V gene: TRBV11-1
J gene: TRBJ1-2
CDR3 protein: CASSQQQHYGYTF

V gene: TRBV5-1
J gene: TRBJ2-7
CDR3 protein: CASSYGTGGDEQYF

V gene: TRBV5-4
J gene: TRBJ2-7
CDR3 protein: CASSWELRTYEQYF

V gene: TRBV9
J gene: TRBJ1-3
CDR3 protein: CASSVGTVEVDTIYF

V gene: TRBV19
J gene: TRBJ1-3
CDR3 protein: CASEEGNTIYF

V gene: TRBV18
J gene: TRBJ2-7
CDR3 protein: CASSPPFASGDYEQYF

V gene: TRBV5-1
J gene: TRBJ2-6
CDR3 protein: CAGSLTGRAGANVLTF

V gene: TRBV18
J gene: TRBJ2-5
CDR3 protein: CASSPKSGGGETQYF

V gene: TRBV19
J gene: TRBJ2-5
CDR3 protein: CASSIALSAGGAQYF

V gene: TRBV28
J gene: TRBJ1-4
CDR3 protein: CASSLYQGFATNEKLFF

V gene: TRBV11-3
J gene: TRBJ2-1
CDR3 protein: CASSSGGEKYNEQFF

V gene: TRBV5-1
J gene: TRBJ2-2
CDR3 protein: CASSLSWSDTGELFF

V gene: TRBV14
J gene: TRBJ2-1
CDR3 protein: CASSSGTANEQFF

V gene: TRBV11-2
J gene: TRBJ2-2
CDR3 protein: CASSLDLDLGRNGELFF

V gene: TRBV4-1
J gene: TRBJ1-3
CDR3 protein: CASRQTAVSGNTIYF

V gene: TRBV7-9
J gene: TRBJ2-5
CDR3 protein: CASSPPGGQRTQYF

V gene: TRBV5-1
J gene: TRBJ1-1
CDR3 protein: CASTDWSLSEAFF

V gene: TRBV6-6
J gene: TRBJ1-3
CDR3 protein: CASSRGNSGNTIYF

V gene: TRBV10-3
J gene: TRBJ1-1
CDR3 protein: CAISNPGQGNTEAFF

V gene: TRBV19
J gene: TRBJ1-5
CDR3 protein: CASTQQGVNQPQHF

V gene: TRBV7-2
J gene: TRBJ1-5
CDR3 protein: CASSPYSNQPQHF

V gene: TRBV29-1
J gene: TRBJ2-7
CDR3 protein: CSVKKQYSYEQYF

V gene: TRBV7-8
J gene: TRBJ2-3
CDR3 protein: CASSPRDSAKDTQYF

V gene: TRBV2
J gene: TRBJ1-1
CDR3 protein: CASSALAPRSTEAFF

V gene: TRBV2
J gene: TRBJ1-1
CDR3 protein: CASSGQLNTEAFF

V gene: TRBV29-1
J gene: TRBJ2-2
CDR3 protein: CSVDGYAGELFF

V gene: TRBV14
J gene: TRBJ2-5
CDR3 protein: CASSPPGNGGRKTQYF

V gene: TRBV4-2
J gene: TRBJ1-2
CDR3 protein: CASSQELGQNYGYTF

V gene: TRBV7-3
J gene: TRBJ2-7
CDR3 protein: CASSLIGTGAHEQYF

V gene: TRBV4-3
J gene: TRBJ1-2
CDR3 protein: CASSQDQGGYGYTF

V gene: TRBV7-2
J gene: TRBJ1-1
CDR3 protein: CASSTVGENTEAFF

V gene: TRBV9
J gene: TRBJ1-1
CDR3 protein: CASSAYTEAFF

V gene: TRBV19
J gene: TRBJ1-2
CDR3 protein: CASSVGRANYGYTF

V gene: TRBV28
J gene: TRBJ1-5
CDR3 protein: CASSLNGQPQHF

V gene: TRBV14
J gene: TRBJ2-3
CDR3 protein: CASSQDWTGGLPDTQYF

V gene: TRBV9
J gene: TRBJ2-7
CDR3 protein: CASSVAWGLTYEQYF

V gene: TRBV9
J gene: TRBJ2-3
CDR3 protein: CASSELAGATDTQYF

V gene: TRBV16
J gene: TRBJ1-4
CDR3 protein: CASSQIGTDNEKLFF

V gene: TRBV6-4
J gene: TRBJ1-2
CDR3 protein: CASSDFRQVFYGYTF

V gene: TRBV4-1
J gene: TRBJ2-1
CDR3 protein: CASSQRGGSGGEQFF

V gene: TRBV9
J gene: TRBJ1-2
CDR3 protein: CASSSPGGGYTF

V gene: TRBV7-9
J gene: TRBJ1-2
CDR3 protein: CASSSPNRDGYTF

V gene: TRBV5-4
J gene: TRBJ2-7
CDR3 protein: CASSQRLAGGQWYEQYF

V gene: TRBV5-6
J gene: TRBJ2-5
CDR3 protein: CASSLEELAGGRETQYF

V gene: TRBV7-8
J gene: TRBJ1-2
CDR3 protein: CASSPRQGVGSNYGYTF

V gene: TRBV21-1
J gene: TRBJ2-3
CDR3 protein: CASSKGEVPSSTDTQYF

V gene: TRBV6-5
J gene: TRBJ2-1
CDR3 protein: CASTLDRRSYNEQFF

V gene: TRBV14
J gene: TRBJ1-2
CDR3 protein: CASSQTASAYGYTF

V gene: TRBV6-1
J gene: -
CDR3 protein: CASSETWTSGRFVSYEQYF

V gene: TRBV30
J gene: TRBJ2-7
CDR3 protein: CAWIRTGGYEQYF